This T cell receptor (beta chain) was found in a study of blood T cell repertoires in COVID-19. Study-wide background: The study drew acute and convalescent COVID-19 samples from the United States, Italy and Spain. PBMCs, B-cell-depleted T cells, or T cells were the source of the cDNA or gDNA that made up the material.

Seattle patients were enrolled during active infection and followed longitudinally. J was trimmed by 3 bases and V by 4 bases; bases with no gene match: 7. Germline lookup yields CDR1 LGHDT and CDR2 YNNKEL (reference sequence). The CDR3 is 15 residues long. This clone showed up just once. In the original workflow: The assay estimated nucleated cells by amplifying reference gene primers. The table came from immunoSEQ multiplex PCR; TCRdb's copy has only in-frame clones and leaves some out. The V and J calls and clone size are taken from that table; D and trimming were inferred from the DNA. The table has a few hundred thousand clones, 90% seen once; the top ten hold less than 3.5%.

This clonotype was sampled from a woman in her twenties or thirties with COVID-19, enrolled during active disease. Sequencing was done on a sample of peripheral blood. The chain employs TRBV3-1 (or the pseudogene TRBV3-2) and TRBJ2-7, with 9 positions matching TRBD2. In DNA form, the CDR3 reads TGTGCCAGCAGCCTTAGCGGGAGAAGATTCTACGAGCAGTACTTC. Translating gives CASSLSGRRFYEQYF.